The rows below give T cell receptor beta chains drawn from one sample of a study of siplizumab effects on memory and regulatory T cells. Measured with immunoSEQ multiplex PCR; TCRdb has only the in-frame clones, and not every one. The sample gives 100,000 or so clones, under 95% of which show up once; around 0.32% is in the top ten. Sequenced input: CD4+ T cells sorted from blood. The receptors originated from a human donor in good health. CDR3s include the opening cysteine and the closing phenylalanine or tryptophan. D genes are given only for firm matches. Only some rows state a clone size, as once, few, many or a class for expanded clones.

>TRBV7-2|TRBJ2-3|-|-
CASSLNVRGADTQYF
TGTGCCAGCAGCTTAAACGTAAGGGGGGCAGATACGCAGTATTTT
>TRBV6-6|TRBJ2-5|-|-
CASSFGINQETQYF
TGTGCCAGCAGTTTCGGGATAAACCAAGAGACCCAGTACTTC
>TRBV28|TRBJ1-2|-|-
CASSSAGGANYGYTF
TGTGCCAGCAGTTCAGCTGGGGGTGCTAACTATGGCTACACCTTC
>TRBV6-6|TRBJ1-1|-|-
CASSYSGGGRNTEAFF
TGTGCCAGCAGTTACTCGGGCGGGGGGCGGAACACTGAAGCTTTCTTT
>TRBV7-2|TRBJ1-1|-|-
CASSPRDSWTEAFF
TGTGCCAGCAGCCCCCGGGACTCATGGACTGAAGCTTTCTTT
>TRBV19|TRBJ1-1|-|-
CASRPGGRSTEAFF
TGTGCCAGTCGGCCCGGGGGTCGGTCCACTGAAGCTTTCTTT
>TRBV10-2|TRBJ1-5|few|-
CASSEITGHLGQPQHF
TGCGCCAGCAGTGAGATTACTGGGCATCTTGGGCAGCCCCAGCATTTT
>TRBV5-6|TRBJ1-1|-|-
CASSLLGPNTEAFF
TGTGCCAGCAGCTTGCTTGGCCCCAACACTGAAGCTTTCTTT
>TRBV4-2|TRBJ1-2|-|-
CASSQVRQETSYGYTF
TGTGCCAGCAGCCAAGTTCGACAGGAGACCTCTTATGGCTACACCTTC
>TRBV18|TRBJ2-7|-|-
CASSPGTRPYEQYF
TGTGCCAGCTCACCCGGGACCCGGCCCTACGAGCAGTACTTC
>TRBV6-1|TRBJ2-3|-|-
CASSEWQGSRNF
TGTGCCAGCAGTGAATGGCAGGGGTCGCGGAATTTT
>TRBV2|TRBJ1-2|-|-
CASSEAGLGYTF
TGTGCCAGCAGTGAAGCAGGACTTGGCTACACCTTC
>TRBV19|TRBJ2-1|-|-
CASSMFSRQVRNEQFF
TGTGCCAGTAGTATGTTCTCTAGACAGGTTCGGAATGAGCAGTTCTTC
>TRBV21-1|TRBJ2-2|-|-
CASSKGRGGYAGELFF
TGTGCCAGCAGCAAAGGCCGGGGGGGTTACGCCGGGGAGCTGTTTTTT
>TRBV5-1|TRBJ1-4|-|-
CASSLPDGVFF
TGCGCCAGCAGCCTACCGGACGGGGTATTTTTT
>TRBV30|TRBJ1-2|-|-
CAWSVLYSRGTDYGYTF
TGTGCCTGGAGTGTACTGTATTCGCGGGGGACTGACTATGGCTACACCTTC
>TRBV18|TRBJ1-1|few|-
CASSPLGGYTEAFF
TGTGCCAGCTCACCCCTGGGCGGATACACTGAAGCTTTCTTT
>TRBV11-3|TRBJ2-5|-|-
CASSPRDRPWVQETQYF
TGTGCCAGCAGCCCTAGAGACAGACCCTGGGTACAAGAGACCCAGTACTTC
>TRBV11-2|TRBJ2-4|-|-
CASSSGVANIQYF
TGTGCCAGCAGCTCCGGGGTTGCAAACATTCAGTACTTC
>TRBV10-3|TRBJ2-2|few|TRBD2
CAISVRGRDTGELFF
TGTGCCATCAGTGTTCGAGGGAGGGACACCGGGGAGCTGTTTTTT
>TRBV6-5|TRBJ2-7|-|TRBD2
CASREREGSEQYF
TGTGCCAGCAGAGAGCGGGAGGGGAGCGAGCAGTACTTC
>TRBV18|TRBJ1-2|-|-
CASSPQRQRLNYGYTF
TGTGCCAGCTCCCCCCAAAGACAACGGCTCAACTATGGCTACACCTTC
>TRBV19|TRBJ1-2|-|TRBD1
CASSPNRGPNYGYTF
TGTGCCAGTAGTCCGAACAGGGGCCCAAACTATGGCTACACCTTC
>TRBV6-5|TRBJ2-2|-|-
CASKGTPNTGELFF
TGTGCCAGCAAGGGGACACCGAACACCGGGGAGCTGTTTTTT
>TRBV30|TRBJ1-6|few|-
CAWVRGLNSPLHF
TGTGCCTGGGTCAGGGGACTTAATTCACCCCTCCACTTT
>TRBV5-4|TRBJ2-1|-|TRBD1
CASSLEAGGRAYNEQFF
TGTGCCAGCAGCTTGGAGGCAGGGGGCAGGGCCTACAATGAGCAGTTCTTC
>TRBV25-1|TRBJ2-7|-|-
CASSETGKGSYEQYF
TGTGCCAGCAGTGAAACAGGGAAAGGCTCCTACGAGCAGTACTTC
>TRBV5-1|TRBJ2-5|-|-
CASSIQREETQYF
TGCGCCAGCAGCATACAGCGGGAAGAGACCCAGTACTTC
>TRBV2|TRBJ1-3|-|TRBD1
CASSGQGSAGNTIYF
TGTGCCAGCAGCGGACAGGGATCAGCTGGAAACACCATATATTTT
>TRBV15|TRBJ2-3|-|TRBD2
CATSTGGTSGTDTQYF
TGTGCCACCAGCACAGGAGGGACTAGCGGCACAGATACGCAGTATTTT
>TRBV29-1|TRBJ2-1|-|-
CSVEGRIGNEQFF
TGCAGCGTCGAGGGAAGGATCGGGAATGAGCAGTTCTTC
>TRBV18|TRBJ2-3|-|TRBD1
CASSSDRGTQYF
TGTGCCAGCTCCTCGGACAGGGGCACGCAGTATTTT
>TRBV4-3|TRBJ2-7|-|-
CASSQALTGGSSYEQYF
TGCGCCAGCAGCCAAGCTCTCACCGGGGGTAGCTCCTACGAGCAGTACTTC
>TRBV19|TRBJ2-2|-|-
CASSILFGGSGTGELFF
TGTGCCAGTAGTATCCTTTTCGGGGGCAGTGGGACCGGGGAGCTGTTTTTT
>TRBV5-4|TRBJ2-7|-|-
CASSRGYEQYF
TGTGCCAGCAGCAGGGGTTACGAGCAGTACTTC
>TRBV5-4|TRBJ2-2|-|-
CASSLQGRSGELFF
TGTGCCAGCAGCTTGCAAGGCCGGTCCGGGGAGCTGTTTTTT
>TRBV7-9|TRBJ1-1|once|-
CASRTTGNTEAFF
TGTGCCAGCAGGACAACAGGAAACACTGAAGCTTTCTTT
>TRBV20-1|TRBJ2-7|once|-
CSASWTYGQYF
TGCAGTGCTAGTTGGACCTACGGGCAGTACTTC
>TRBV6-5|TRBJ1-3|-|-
CASSYMGPSSGNTIYF
TGTGCCAGCAGTTACATGGGGCCCTCGTCCGGAAACACCATATATTTT
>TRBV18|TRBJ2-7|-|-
CASSPPGRTYEQYF
TGTGCCAGCTCACCACCTGGCAGAACCTACGAGCAGTACTTC
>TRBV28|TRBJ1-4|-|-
CASSLWGGGEKLFF
TGTGCCAGCAGTTTATGGGGGGGTGGTGAAAAACTGTTTTTT
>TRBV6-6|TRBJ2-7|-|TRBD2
CASSRLAGGYEQYF
TGTGCCAGCAGTCGACTAGCGGGGGGCTACGAGCAGTACTTC
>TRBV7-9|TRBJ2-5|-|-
CASSLALGRGETQYF
TGTGCCAGCAGCTTAGCGTTAGGCCGTGGGGAGACCCAGTACTTC
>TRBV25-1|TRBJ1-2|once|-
CASSPGTGYGYTF
TGTGCCAGCAGTCCGGGGACGGGGTATGGCTACACCTTC
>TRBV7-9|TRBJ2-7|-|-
CASSLGGDEQYF
TGTGCCAGCAGCTTAGGGGGGGACGAGCAGTACTTC
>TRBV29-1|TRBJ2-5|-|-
CSGRQSQETQYF
TGCAGCGGTAGACAGAGCCAAGAGACCCAGTACTTC
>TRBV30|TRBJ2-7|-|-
CAWGGTWSSEQYF
TGTGCCTGGGGGGGGACTTGGAGCTCCGAGCAGTACTTC
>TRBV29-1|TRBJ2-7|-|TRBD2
CSVDGVSGKFHEQYF
TGCAGCGTTGATGGGGTGAGCGGGAAGTTCCACGAGCAGTACTTC
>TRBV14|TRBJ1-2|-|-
CASSPPVRGGYTF
TGTGCCAGCAGCCCCCCGGTGCGTGGGGGCTACACCTTC
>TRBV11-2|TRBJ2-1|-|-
CASSFVGGSVGEQFF
TGTGCCAGCAGCTTCGTAGGAGGGAGCGTCGGTGAGCAGTTCTTC
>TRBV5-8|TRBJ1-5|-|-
CASSSQGHSNQPQHF
TGTGCCAGCAGCTCCCAGGGACATAGCAATCAGCCCCAGCATTTT
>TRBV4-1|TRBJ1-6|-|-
CASSQGPGNGSPLHF
TGCGCCAGCAGCCAAGGTCCGGGAAATGGATCACCCCTCCACTTT
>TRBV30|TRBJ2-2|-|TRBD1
CAWRDRGRNTGELFF
TGTGCCTGGAGGGACAGGGGGCGCAACACCGGGGAGCTGTTTTTT
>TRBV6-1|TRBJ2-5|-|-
CASSESGGRGETQYF
TGTGCCAGCAGTGAAAGTGGGGGAAGAGGCGAGACCCAGTACTTC
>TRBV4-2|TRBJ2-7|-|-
CASTETGPKHEQYF
TGTGCCAGCACCGAAACGGGGCCTAAACACGAGCAGTACTTC